The rows below give T cell receptor beta chains drawn from one sample of a study of beta chain features in type 1 diabetes. Assay: immunoSEQ multiplex PCR; the TCRdb copy retains only in-frame clones and omits some. The sample lists some 23,000 clones; around 68% were seen once. Sequencing was done on a sample of stem cell memory CD4+ T cells from blood. These receptors were collected from a woman aged 40 to 50 with type 1 diabetes. Each CDR3 is given without its conserved first and last residue. Only some rows state a clone size, as once, few, many or a class for expanded clones.

11	TRBJ2-5	.	TRBV7-8	ASSLYSQETQY
11	TRBJ1-5	.	TRBV7-3	ASSIDRNQPQH
14	TRBJ2-7	.	TRBV19	ASSTSGFPNSYEQY
13	TRBJ2-7	.	TRBV7-2	ASSLLTANSYEQY
13	TRBJ2-4	.	TRBV6-6	ASNAKDRASNIQY
14	TRBJ1-1	.	TRBV9	ASTDRPGQGNTEAF
12	TRBJ2-2	.	TRBV2	ASIGASGTGELF
12	TRBJ1-4	.	TRBV19	ASSEGARNEKLF
16	TRBJ2-6	.	TRBV12-5	ASGSRPGTGAGANVLT
14	TRBJ1-2	few	TRBV5-4	ASSQEIGGRSYGYT
12	TRBJ2-7	once	TRBV9	ASSPYGGLDEQY
11	TRBJ2-7	.	TRBV7-9	ASSLARGGEQY
12	TRBJ2-7	once	TRBV28	ASNQDNQFYEQY
12	TRBJ1-5	.	TRBV19	ASRTQGGNQPQH
12	TRBJ1-1	.	TRBV5-1	ASSSKTGTTEAF
12	TRBJ2-5	.	TRBV6-1	ASSEGHWQETQY
11	TRBJ2-2	.	TRBV5-6	ASSWSSAGELF